Reported below is one T cell receptor beta chain. Its cognate antigen is unknown. Given a much more abundant clone one base away, this may be a read error. These data originate in a study of T cells in Graves' hyperthyroidism and ophthalmopathy. Looking at the study overall: Peripheral blood collection took place at initial diagnosis, before any treatment.

Individuals with ophthalmopathy presented a Clinical Activity Score of at least 3, a NOSPECS grade of at least 4 and a duration under 3 months. Uncontrolled infection, other autoimmune disease, pregnancy or lactation excluded patients. Study findings and constraints: Most expanded thyroid clonotypes above 0.001 also appeared in blood.

Germline V lookup: CDR1 DFQATT, CDR2 SNEGSKA (reference sequence). This CDR3 has 16 residues. TCR beta CDR3 sequences were amplified from RNA transcripts. RT-PCR in the first round (using the HTBI primer set) targeted the TCR CDR3. In TCRdb, the multiplex PCR reads were re-called with MiXCR into one record per CDR3 protein. The data contain approximately 490,000 distinct CDR3 sequences, 20% to 25% of them seen just once; the ten biggest clones take up less than 65%. This chain connects TRBV20-1 to TRBJ2-1; TRBD2 aligns across 10 bases. This receptor was taken from a woman between 65 and 79 years old with Graves' ophthalmopathy. Material: blood. The CDR3 here is CSAAGRLAGVPDERFF. In nucleotides, the CDR3 is TGCAGTGCTGCCGGTCGTCTAGCGGGAGTTCCGGATGAGCGGTTCTTC.